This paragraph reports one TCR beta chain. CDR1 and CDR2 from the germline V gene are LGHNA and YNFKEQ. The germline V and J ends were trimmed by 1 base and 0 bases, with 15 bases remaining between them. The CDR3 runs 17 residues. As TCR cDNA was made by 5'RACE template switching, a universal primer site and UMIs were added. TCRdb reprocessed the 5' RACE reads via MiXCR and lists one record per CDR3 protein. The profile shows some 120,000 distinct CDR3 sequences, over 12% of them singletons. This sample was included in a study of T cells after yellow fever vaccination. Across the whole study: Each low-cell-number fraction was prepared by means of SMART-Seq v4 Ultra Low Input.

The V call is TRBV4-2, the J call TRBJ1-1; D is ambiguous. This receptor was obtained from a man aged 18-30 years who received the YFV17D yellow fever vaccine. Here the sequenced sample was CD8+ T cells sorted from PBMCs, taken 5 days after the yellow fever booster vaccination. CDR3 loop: CASSQGPRIDMNTEAFF. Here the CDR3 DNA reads TGTGCCAGCAGCCAAGGACCCAGAATTGACATGAACACTGAAGCTTTCTTT.